This T cell receptor (beta chain) emerged from a study of blood T cells in healthy people across ages. Findings and caveats of the study: Per million T cells, TCR beta diversity dropped about linearly as age rose. Long-lived donors carried more naive CD4+ cells and greater diversity than aged donors. Bulk PBMC profiling left naive and antigen-experienced comparisons inconclusive. CMV status of donors was unknown, possibly confounding expanded clonotype changes.

Germline trimming cut 5 bases from V and 5 bases from J; bases unmatched to any gene: 6. Germline CDR1 is MDHEN and CDR2 is SYDVKM. The CDR3 has 14 residues. PCR was performed a second time for about 6 to 12 cycles using a sample-barcoded 5' primer and a J-beta primer mix. MiXCR was run by TCRdb on the 5' RACE reads, yielding one entry per CDR3 protein. The sample consists of under 1 million distinct CDR3 sequences, approximately 44% of them appearing once. A note on this clonotype: As yet, its antigen is unknown.

Sequencing used blood. The origin of this receptor is a man aged 55 to 70 in good health. The rearrangement joins TRBV28 to TRBJ2-5; 9 nucleotides align to TRBD1. The chain's CDR3 is CASSGRTGAETQYF. CDR3 sequence (DNA): TGTGCCAGCAGTGGAAGGACAGGGGCGGAGACCCAGTACTTC.